The 19 T cell receptor beta chains below all came from one sample that was sequenced in a study of cytomegalovirus exposure and HLA in healthy donors. The PCR made use of 60 Vbeta and 13 Jbeta primers. Clones were read by immunoSEQ multiplex PCR, and TCRdb kept only the in-frame ones, dropping some. Seen here are about 110,000 clones, 81% observed once, and the top ten hold more than 2%. The sample consisted of PBMCs. These receptors were taken from a woman younger than 45 in good health and CMV-seronegative.

The V and J genes are TRBV7-9 and TRBJ2-7, with 11 bases matching TRBD2. The CDR3 loop spans 15 amino acids. The junction had 5 bases not matched to a gene; V was cut back by 6 bases and J by 1 base. The V gene's germline CDR1 is SEHNR and CDR2 FQNEAQ (reference sequence). CDR3 region: CASRNPSGRSYEQYF. The CDR3 coding sequence is TGTGCCAGCAGGAACCCTAGCGGGAGGTCCTACGAGCAGTACTTC.

V usage is TRBV29-1 and J usage is TRBJ2-5, with D unresolved. The DNA end lines up better with TRBJ2-7; the J call may be wrong. This CDR3 is built from 17 residues. Germline V lookup: CDR1 SQVTM, CDR2 ANQGSEA. CDR3 sequence: CSVALLPGVDIGYEQYF. DNA of the CDR3: TGCAGCGTAGCCCTTCTTCCTGGAGTAGATATCGGCTACGAGCAGTACTTC.

The V gene is TRBV11-2, the J gene TRBJ2-3, with D possibly being TRBD1 (5 bases). The CDR3 spans 14 residues. Germline V gene lookup returns CDR1 SGHAT and CDR2 FQNNGV. The V end lost 3 bases, the J end lost 5 bases, and 12 bases lay between the germline ends. The CDR3 nucleotides are TGTGCCAGCAGCTTTCTCCTTAGGGGAGATACGCAGTATTTT. It encodes CASSFLLRGDTQYF.

The rearrangement uses TRBV5-5 and TRBJ1-5; TRBD1 is a possible D gene (6 bases). CDR3 length: 15 amino acids. Trimming took off 4 bases at V and 4 bases at J, with 15 bases between the two ends. Germline assignment: CDR1 SGHKS and CDR2 YYEKEE (reference sequence). DNA for the CDR3: TGTGCCAGCAGCGAACAGGGAGGGCGAAATCAGCCCCAGCATTTT. Its protein product is CASSEQGGRNQPQHF.

The CDR3 sequence: CASSLAGNEQFF. CDR3 sequence (DNA): TGCGCCAGCAGCTTGGCCGGCAATGAGCAGTTCTTC. The chain links TRBV5-1 to TRBJ2-1; D gene unclear. V was trimmed by 0 bases and J by 6 bases, leaving 4 bases between them. Germline values: CDR1 SGHRS, CDR2 YFSETQ. The CDR3 spans 12 residues.

The chain uses TRBV19 and TRBJ1-1; D is possibly TRBD1 (6 bases). The V end lost 6 bases, the J end lost 1 base, and 24 bases lay between the germline ends. Germline CDR1 reads LNHDA; CDR2 reads SQIVND (reference sequence). The length of the CDR3 is 18 residues. The DNA for the CDR3 is TGTGCCAGTAGCCGTCAGGGGAGACAGGTAGGGGGGAACACTGAAGCTTTCTTT. It is translated as CASSRQGRQVGGNTEAFF.

V is TRBV10-3 and J is TRBJ2-7; tentatively, D is TRBD2 (5 bases). This CDR3 contains 15 residues. Trimming left V 0 bases short and J 0 bases short, with 9 bases between. The V gene's germline CDR1 is ENHRY and CDR2 SYGVKD. The CDR3 sequence is CAISESRAPSYEQYF. CDR3 in DNA: TGTGCCATCAGTGAGTCGCGGGCACCCTCCTACGAGCAGTACTTC.

This chain connects TRBV6-1 to TRBJ2-3; TRBD1 aligns across 11 bases. This CDR3 comprises 15 residues. Germline V lookup: CDR1 MNHNS, CDR2 SASEGT. V shed 1 base and J 4 bases; nucleotides not matched to a gene: 1. The CDR3 reads CASSEGGQGADTQYF. The CDR3 coding sequence is TGTGCCAGCAGTGAAGGGGGACAGGGGGCAGATACGCAGTATTTT.

This chain connects TRBV12-5 to TRBJ2-3; 9 nucleotides agree with TRBD2. Germline V gives CDR1 LGHNT, CDR2 FRNRAP. CDR3 size: 14 residues. After removal of 7 bases from V and 5 bases from J, the junction contained 7 bases not matched to a gene. CDR3 amino acids: CASAPGLAEDTQYF. The CDR3, as DNA: TGTGCTAGTGCCCCGGGACTAGCAGAAGATACGCAGTATTTT.

The V gene is TRBV30, the J gene TRBJ1-5; 8 bases match TRBD1. The CDR3 loop spans 15 amino acids. Germline V gene lookup returns CDR1 GTSNPN and CDR2 SVGIG (reference sequence). V shed 4 bases, J shed 2 bases, and the junction held 7 bases outside the gene matches. The CDR3 loop is CAWNQKGQGNQPQHF. CDR3 in DNA: TGTGCCTGGAACCAAAAGGGACAGGGCAATCAGCCCCAGCATTTT.

J is TRBJ1-1 and V is TRBV6-6; possible D gene TRBD1, 5 bases. The CDR3 totals 13 residues. The V end lost 6 bases, the J end lost 1 base, and 9 bases lay between the germline ends. Germline loops: CDR1 MNHNY, CDR2 SVGAGI (reference sequence). In DNA form, the CDR3 reads TGTGCCAGCAGACAACAGGCGAACACTGAAGCTTTCTTT. It is translated as CASRQQANTEAFF.

The gene calls are TRBV7-9 and TRBJ2-1; 7 nucleotides line up with TRBD2. The CDR3 has 16 residues. Germline V gene data show CDR1 as SEHNR and CDR2 as FQNEAQ (reference sequence). After removal of 6 bases from V and 5 bases from J, the junction contained 13 bases not matched to a gene. The CDR3 bases are TGTGCCAGCAGTTCAGGGTTACAGCGGGGCGACAATGAGCAGTTCTTC. Translation gives CASSSGLQRGDNEQFF.

The V gene is TRBV5-5, the J gene TRBJ2-7, with D perhaps matching TRBD2 (5 bases). V shed 1 base and J shed 3 bases, with 14 bases lying between them. CDR3 length: 15 residues. The germline V gene encodes CDR1 SGHKS and CDR2 YYEKEE (reference sequence). The CDR3 is CASSLYSGLSYEQYF. DNA for the CDR3: TGTGCCAGCAGCTTGTATTCGGGGTTGAGCTACGAGCAGTACTTC.

J is TRBJ2-1 and V is TRBV9; 7 bases line up with TRBD2. CDR1 is SGDLS, CDR2 YYNGEE, per germline. V lost 4 bases and J lost 0; bases outside the gene matches: 4. The CDR3 runs to 15 residues. CDR3 coding DNA: TGTGCCAGCAGCAAAGCGGGGAGCTCCTACAATGAGCAGTTCTTC. The encoded protein is CASSKAGSSYNEQFF.

The chain has TRBV5-1 and TRBJ2-1; tentatively, D is TRBD1 (5 bases). This CDR3 has 14 residues. Germline CDR1 reads SGHRS; CDR2 reads YFSETQ. V gave up 0 bases and J gave up 12 bases, with 16 bases separating them. The CDR3: CASSLEGRQNGQFF. CDR3 nucleotide sequence: TGCGCCAGCAGCTTGGAGGGTCGACAGAACGGGCAGTTCTTC.

The chain carries TRBV5-1 and TRBJ1-4, with TRBD1 matching over 9 bases. The germline CDR1 and CDR2 sequences are SGHRS and YFSETQ. Trimming took 5 bases from V and 8 from J; bases not matched to a gene: 10. The CDR3 is made up of 15 amino acids. CDR3: CASSRRQGGGEKLFF. The CDR3 bases are TGCGCCAGCAGTCGAAGACAGGGGGGAGGAGAAAAACTGTTTTTT.

J is TRBJ2-3 and V is TRBV6-6; 8 bases match TRBD1. This CDR3 has 15 residues. Germline V gene sequence: CDR1 MNHNY, CDR2 SVGAGI (reference sequence). After removal of 2 bases from V and 11 bases from J, the junction contained 12 bases not matched to a gene. CDR3 in DNA: TGTGCCAGCAGTTACACGGGACAGGCTGGGAGTGAGCAGTATTTT. It specifies CASSYTGQAGSEQYF.

V is TRBV5-4 and J is TRBJ2-3; 15 nucleotides match TRBD2. V lost 4 bases to trimming and J lost 9 bases; unmatched junction nucleotides: 6. Germline V gene sequence: CDR1 SGHNT, CDR2 YYREEE (reference sequence). The CDR3 is 15 residues long. In DNA form, the CDR3 reads TGTGCCAGCAGCCCGGGGACTAGCGGGAGGCCAACGCAGTATTTT. This gives the protein CASSPGTSGRPTQYF.

This clone showed up just once. This chain joins TRBV28 and TRBJ1-2; D might be TRBD1 (5 bases). Between the trimmed V and J ends, which lost 7 bases and 8 bases, there was a span of 23 bases. This CDR3 contains 15 residues. Germline loops: CDR1 MDHEN, CDR2 SYDVKM. The CDR3 reads CASNYPTGQGTGYTF. DNA for the CDR3: TGTGCCAGCAACTATCCAACCGGGCAGGGTACGGGCTACACCTTC.